This TCR beta chain originates from a study of T cell responses to AZD1222 COVID-19 vaccine. The CDR3 has 14 amino acids. In germline, CDR1 is SGHNT, CDR2 YENEEA. Trimming took 4 bases from V and 2 from J, leaving 9 bases between them. Overall study findings and caveats: Vaccine-related CD4 TCRs covered spike, predominating at 160-218 and 743-854. Baseline antibody screening turned up just a handful of seropositive AZD1222 recipients. A mostly white British donor set with more females was recruited, and clonal diversity was possibly underestimated.

Concerning this clone: No antigen is known for it.

The protocol was immunoSEQ multiplex PCR, while the TCRdb copy is restricted to in-frame clones and leaves out a portion. The sample gives more than 150,000 clones, 75% to 90% of which show up once; approximately 7% is in the top ten. The input for sequencing was peripheral blood, taken after recovery from COVID-19. The clonotype originates from an adult who had recovered from COVID-19. The chain carries TRBV11-3 and TRBJ2-1; unclear D gene. Here the CDR3 DNA reads TGTGCCAGCAGCTCCGCTTCAGCCTACAATGAGCAGTTCTTC. Protein sequence: CASSSASAYNEQFF.